The table lists the clone carrying this T cell receptor (beta chain) with a count of one. What it binds is not known. Sequencing of TCR beta was performed on blood CD8+ and CD4+ T cells. Healthy donors, matched for age and sex, constituted the control group. This record comes from a study of CD8 T cells in Susac syndrome. General study points: The study admitted that it had a relatively small number of individuals in its TCR sequencing and HLA analysis.

The CDR3 covers 16 residues. Germline CDR1 is LGHDT and CDR2 is YNNKEL (reference sequence). V trimming: 4 bases; J trimming: 5 bases; junction bases outside the gene matches: 12. A quantity of about 0.45 to 1 ug RNA underwent reverse transcription using random hexamers. The CDR3 of TCR beta was amplified by immunoSEQ multiplex PCR across 54 Vbeta and 13 Jbeta. Using its own MiXCR run on the immunoSEQ multiplex PCR reads, TCRdb lists one record per CDR3 protein. The table shows more than 150,000 distinct CDR3 sequences, with more than 90% occurring only once. This clonotype was obtained from a human donor in good health. Sequences were obtained from CD4+ T cells from PBMCs. The rearrangement uses TRBV3-1 and TRBJ2-3; 7 bases align to TRBD1. CDR3 DNA sequence: TGTGCCAGCAGCCCTCGACACTTTACAGGGGAAGATACGCAGTATTTT. This gives the protein CASSPRHFTGEDTQYF.